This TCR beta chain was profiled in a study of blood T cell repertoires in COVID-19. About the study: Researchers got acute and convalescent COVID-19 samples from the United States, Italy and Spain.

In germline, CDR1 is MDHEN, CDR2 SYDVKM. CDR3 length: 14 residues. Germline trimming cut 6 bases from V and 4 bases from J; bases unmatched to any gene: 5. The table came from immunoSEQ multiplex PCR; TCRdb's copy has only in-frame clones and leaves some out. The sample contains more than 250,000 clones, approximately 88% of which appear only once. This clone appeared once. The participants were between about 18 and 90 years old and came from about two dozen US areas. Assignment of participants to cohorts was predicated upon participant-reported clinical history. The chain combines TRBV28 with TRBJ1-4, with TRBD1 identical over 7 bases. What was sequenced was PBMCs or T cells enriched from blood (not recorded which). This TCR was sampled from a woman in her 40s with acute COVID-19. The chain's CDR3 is CASRGTVINEKLFF. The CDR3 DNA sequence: TGTGCCAGCAGAGGGACAGTGATTAATGAAAAACTGTTTTTT.